This passage covers 7 T cell receptor beta chains from one sample sequenced in a study of cytomegalovirus exposure and HLA in healthy donors. Researchers ran the PCR with 60 Vbeta and 13 Jbeta primers. Measured with immunoSEQ multiplex PCR; TCRdb has only the in-frame clones, and not every one. This table holds around 97,000 clones, around 82% found once. Sequencing was performed on PBMCs. The receptors were sampled from a woman under 30 in good health and CMV-seropositive.

The chain uses TRBV9 and TRBJ1-6; maybe TRBD1 (5 bases). This CDR3 region has 18 residues. Trimming cost V 3 bases and J 7 bases, with 23 bases left between them. Germline V CDR1 and CDR2: SGDLS, YYNGEE. The CDR3 coding sequence is TGTGCCAGCAGCGACCCGTCCGAGGGGACTGCCCTAAATTCACCCCTCCACTTT. Translation gives CASSDPSEGTALNSPLHF.

The CDR3 nucleotides are TGTGCCAGCAGCTTACCGAAACTAGCGATGGGTTTGGTGACAGATACGCAGTATTTT. Residues: CASSLPKLAMGLVTDTQYF. The chain carries TRBV7-6 and TRBJ2-3; 7 bases align to TRBD2. The ends lost 2 bases at V and 3 bases at J; junction bases unmatched: 17. Germline-derived CDR1 and CDR2 are SGHVS and FNYEAQ. The CDR3 is 19 residues long.

The chain uses TRBV5-1 and TRBJ2-5; 8 nucleotides line up with TRBD1. The CDR3 is 13 residues long. V lost 7 bases to trimming and J lost 5 bases; unmatched junction nucleotides: 7. CDR1 SGHRS and CDR2 YFSETQ come from the germline V gene. CDR3 in DNA: TGCGCCAGCGCTCCGACAGGGGTGGAGACCCAGTACTTC. It is translated as CASAPTGVETQYF.

The sample holds a few counts of this clone. J is TRBJ1-1 and V is TRBV9, with D possibly being TRBD1 (6 bases). CDR1 and CDR2 from the germline V gene are SGDLS and YYNGEE. CDR3 length equals 15 residues. Trimming cost V 2 bases and J 1 base, with 12 bases left between them. In nucleotides, the CDR3 is TGTGCCAGCAGCGTTACCGGGACAACGAACACTGAAGCTTTCTTT. This codes for CASSVTGTTNTEAFF.

This clone was observed a single time. This chain links TRBV4-1 with TRBJ1-6; D may be TRBD1 (5 bases). The CDR3 spans 16 residues. Trimming removed 0 bases at V and 8 bases at J, with 14 bases between. The germline V gene encodes CDR1 MGHRA and CDR2 YSYEKL. CDR3 DNA sequence: TGCGCCAGCAGCCAAGATATGGCAGGGTCCTATTCACCCCTCCACTTT. As protein: CASSQDMAGSYSPLHF.

For the CDR3, the DNA is TGTGCCAGCAGCTTGGCTCAGGGGGCTGTAGAGACCCAGTACTTC. This codes for CASSLAQGAVETQYF. The chain joins TRBV5-6 to TRBJ2-5; 8 bases line up with TRBD1. Germline V lookup: CDR1 SGHDT, CDR2 YYEEEE. The CDR3 covers 15 residues. Trimming removed 0 bases from V and 4 bases from J; junction bases left unmatched: 5.

The chain has TRBV5-6 and TRBJ1-5; D unclear. V was trimmed by 4 bases and J by 0 bases, leaving 11 bases between them. CDR3 length: 15 residues. Germline assignment: CDR1 SGHDT and CDR2 YYEEEE. The CDR3, as DNA: TGTGCCAGCAGCGGTGGACTGTATAGCAATCAGCCCCAGCATTTT. Its translation: CASSGGLYSNQPQHF.